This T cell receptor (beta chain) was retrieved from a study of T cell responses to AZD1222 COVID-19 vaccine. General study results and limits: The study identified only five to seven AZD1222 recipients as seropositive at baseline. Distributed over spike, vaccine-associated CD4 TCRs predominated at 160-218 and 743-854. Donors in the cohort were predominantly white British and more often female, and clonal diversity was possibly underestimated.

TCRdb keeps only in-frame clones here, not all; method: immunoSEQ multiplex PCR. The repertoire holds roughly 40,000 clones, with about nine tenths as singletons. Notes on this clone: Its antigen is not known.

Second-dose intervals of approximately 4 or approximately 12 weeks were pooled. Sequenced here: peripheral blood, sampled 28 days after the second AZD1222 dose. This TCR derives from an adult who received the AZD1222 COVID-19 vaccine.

CDR3 sequence reads: CASSLTYNSYNEQFF. DNA of the CDR3: TGTGCCAGCAGCCTGACCTACAACTCCTACAATGAGCAGTTCTTC. The chain carries TRBV5-6 and TRBJ2-1; D gene ambiguous. The germline V and J ends were trimmed by 4 bases and 0 bases, with 11 bases remaining between them. The CDR3 is 15 amino acids. Per the germline V gene, CDR1 is SGHDT and CDR2 is YYEEEE.